This paragraph reports one T cell receptor (beta chain). Source study methods: Amplification of reference gene primers provided the estimated nucleated cell counts. Sequencing used immunoSEQ multiplex PCR; TCRdb keeps in-frame clones, though not all of them. That table gives V, J and clone size, and the DNA gave D and trimming. The sample carries 250,000 to 350,000 clones, approximately 90% recorded once. This sample was included in a study of blood T cell repertoires in COVID-19. Study-level background: Some COVID-19 samples were acute and others convalescent; all came from the United States, Italy and Spain. T cells, B-cell-depleted T cells, or PBMCs provided the cDNA or gDNA that served as material.

The receptor's source is a woman aged 45-65 years who had recovered from COVID-19. Material: peripheral blood.

CDR3 bases: TGTGCCAGCGGGCCCACGGGACAGTACTATGGCTACACCTTC. Translating it yields CASGPTGQYYGYTF. This rearrangement joins TRBV2 to TRBJ1-2; 7 bases match TRBD1. Losses at the gene ends were 8 bases for V and 3 bases for J; bases not matched to a gene: 9. Germline lookup yields CDR1 SNHLY and CDR2 FYNNEI. The CDR3 consists of 14 residues.